The TCR beta chain under discussion was sequenced for a study of blood T cell repertoires in COVID-19. For the study at large: Cohort 3 donors were reported recovered after two negative PCRs, clearance, or symptom resolution. PBMCs, B-cell-depleted T cells, or T cells were the source of the cDNA or gDNA that made up the material.

Enrolled through a virtual design, the participants were between 18 and 89 years of age and came from under 30 US areas. The CDR3 has 15 amino acids. V was pared by 1 base and J by 3 bases, with 13 bases between. The germline V gene has CDR1 MDHEN and CDR2 SYDVKM. Produced via immunoSEQ multiplex PCR; TCRdb's table is partial and in-frame only. The profile covers about 400,000 clones, with around 87% appearing a single time and less than 2.5% taken by the ten largest. Material: PBMCs or T cells enriched from blood (not recorded which). The rearrangement uses TRBV28 and TRBJ2-7; possibly TRBD2 for D (5 bases). The receptor comes from a man aged 35 to 55 in a cohort exposed to, infected with or recovered from COVID-19 (not recorded which). The CDR3 DNA reads as TGTGCCAGCAGTTTATTTGGCGCGGGTCTCTACGAGCAGTACTTC. Translated: CASSLFGAGLYEQYF.